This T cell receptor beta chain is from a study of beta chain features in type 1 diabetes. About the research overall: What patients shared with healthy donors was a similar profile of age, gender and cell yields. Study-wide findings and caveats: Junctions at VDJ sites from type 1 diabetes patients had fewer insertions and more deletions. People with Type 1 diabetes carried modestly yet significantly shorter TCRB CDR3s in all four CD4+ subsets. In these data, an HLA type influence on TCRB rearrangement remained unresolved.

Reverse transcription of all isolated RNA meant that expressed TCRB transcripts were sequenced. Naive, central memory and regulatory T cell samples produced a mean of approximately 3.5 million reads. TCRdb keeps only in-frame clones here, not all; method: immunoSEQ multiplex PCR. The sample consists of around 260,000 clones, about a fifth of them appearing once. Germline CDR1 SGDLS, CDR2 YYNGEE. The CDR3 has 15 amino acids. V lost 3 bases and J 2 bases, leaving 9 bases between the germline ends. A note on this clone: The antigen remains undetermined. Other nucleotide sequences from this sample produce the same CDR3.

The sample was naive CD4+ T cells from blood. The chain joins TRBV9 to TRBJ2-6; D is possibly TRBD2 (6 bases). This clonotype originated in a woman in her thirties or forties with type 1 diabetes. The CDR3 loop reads CASSAPGAGANVLTF. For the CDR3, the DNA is TGTGCCAGCAGCGCCCCGGGGGCTGGGGCCAACGTCCTGACTTTC.